The rows below give T cell receptor beta chains drawn from one sample of a study of T cell responses to AZD1222 COVID-19 vaccine. The data were produced by immunoSEQ multiplex PCR, yet TCRdb's version contains in-frame clones alone and is incomplete. The data contain around 140,000 clones, around nine tenths of them seen just once; the ten biggest clones take up 1.5% to 2%. The sequences come from peripheral blood, collected on day 0 of AZD1222 vaccination. The receptors derive from an adult in good health. CDR3s include the opening cysteine and the closing phenylalanine or tryptophan. The size entry is marked missing in some rows and otherwise reads once, few, many or a size class.

clone_size | v_call | cdr3_aa
NA | TRBV30 | CAWSVQGYEAFF
once | TRBV7-6 | CASASDPNTGELFF
NA | TRBV11-2 | CASSLDSGTVGEQYF
NA | TRBV7-9 | CASSLASGQYEQYF
once | TRBV13 | CASSLQRVLGSPDTGELFF
NA | TRBV7-9 | CASSSGTGGNYGYTF
NA | TRBV4-3 | CASSQEQAGVYEQYF
NA | TRBV4-1 | CASSHDYMDRGSGGRSNQPQHF
NA | TRBV29-1 | CSVENRGTGELFF
once | TRBV29-1 | CSWGRTNTEAFF
NA | TRBV3-1/TRBV3-2 | CASSSYLPVMQDTQYF
NA | TRBV9 | CASSSTPSGRNEQFF
NA | TRBV6-4 | CASSDSSKADTQYF
NA | TRBV6-6 | CASSYSGTKTGFF
NA | TRBV7-2 | CASSLETSWKTQYF
NA | TRBV29-1 | CSVEGPGYTF
NA | TRBV5-1 | CASSLATQGASGYTF
NA | TRBV7-2 | CASSLSGTNNSPLHF
NA | TRBV7-9 | CASSPPGRTGPYEQYF
NA | TRBV27 | CASSLEGLRNQPQHF
NA | TRBV19 | CASSGGQGREATDTQYF
few | TRBV13 | CASSHNSNTGELFF
NA | TRBV30 | CAWSRRQGARQPQHF
NA | TRBV28 | CASSLATSKNTEAFF
NA | TRBV11-2 | CASSPQSNYGYTF
NA | TRBV7-3 | CASSKLGQAVYNEQFF
NA | TRBV11-3 | CASSVQGRDTEAFF
NA | TRBV6-5 | CASTLGQGGRYGYTF
NA | TRBV20-1 | CSAHYGYTF
NA | TRBV6-6 | CASRFGQGDYEQYF
once | TRBV5-1 | CASRGRGIDEQFF
NA | TRBV7-3 | CASSLVVQLTGELFF
once | TRBV4-2 | CASSSSRGRTDTQYF
NA | TRBV10-3 | CAISESGATTYEQYF
NA | TRBV6-5 | CASWELAVDNEQFF
NA | TRBV4-2 | CASSQADGTLNSPLHF
NA | TRBV10-2 | CASSDRAGGTYNEQFF
NA | TRBV2 | CASSLLRAGREAFF
NA | TRBV23-1 | CASSQFVRVVLGSPLHF
once | TRBV6-5 | CASSYQSGQGTYGYTF
NA | TRBV28 | CASPPTSGNYNEQFF